Below, 22 T cell receptor beta chains from the same sample are listed, as sequenced in a study of T cells and Merkel cell carcinoma outcomes. TCRdb keeps only in-frame clones here, not all; method: immunoSEQ multiplex PCR. This sample has roughly 9,200 clones; 80% to 90% occur once, and the top ten carry 2% to 3%. The specimen sequenced was tumor tissue from Merkel cell carcinoma. These TCRs come from a human donor with Merkel cell carcinoma.

This clone has a handful of counts. The rearrangement joins TRBV7-9 to TRBJ2-3; 8 bases agree with TRBD2. The CDR3 has 15 residues. Germline loops: CDR1 SEHNR, CDR2 FQNEAQ (reference sequence). Trimming at V came to 4 bases and at J to 2 bases, leaving 5 bases not matched to a gene. This CDR3 reads CASSSPAGATDTQYF. The CDR3 DNA reads as TGTGCCAGCAGCTCCCCAGCGGGGGCCACAGATACGCAGTATTTT.

The V call is TRBV9, the J call TRBJ2-3; TRBD2 is a possible D gene (6 bases). Germline V gives CDR1 SGDLS, CDR2 YYNGEE. The germline V and J ends were trimmed by 7 bases and 0 bases, with 9 bases remaining between them. This CDR3 contains 13 residues. As DNA, the CDR3 is TGTGCCAGCGGAGGGACTAGCACAGATACGCAGTATTTT. Amino acids: CASGGTSTDTQYF.

This clone occurred once. Other DNA sequences in the sample encode the same CDR3. This chain connects TRBV13 to TRBJ1-1; D remains unclear. Germline CDR1 and CDR2: PRHDT and FYEKMQ (reference sequence). V was cut by 0 bases and J by 7 bases, with 18 bases left in between. There are 16 residues in the CDR3. CDR3 loop: CASSLGPSGRLSEAFF. The CDR3 coding sequence is TGTGCCAGCAGCTTAGGCCCGTCGGGCAGGCTCAGTGAAGCTTTCTTT. Full variable domain (remainder filled in from reference TRBV13 and TRBJ1-1): AAGVIQSPRHLIKEKRETATLKCYPIPRHDTVYWYQQGPGQDPQFLISFYEKMQSDKGSIPDRFSAQQFSDYHSELNMSSLELGDSALYFCASSLGPSGRLSEAFFGQGTRLTVV.

The V and J genes are TRBV5-1 and TRBJ2-1; no clear D gene. The CDR3 covers 15 residues. Trimming removed 3 bases at V and 7 bases at J, with 17 bases between. Per germline, CDR1 SGHRS and CDR2 YFSETQ. CDR3: CASSSSGPSPNEQFF. The CDR3 DNA follows: TGCGCCAGCAGCTCCTCAGGACCAAGCCCAAATGAGCAGTTCTTC.

As DNA, the CDR3 is TGTGCCAGCAGCCCTTTTCCGGGACAGGGTACTAGCTATGGCTACACCTTC. Translated: CASSPFPGQGTSYGYTF. The chain combines TRBV14 with TRBJ1-2, with 9 bases identical to TRBD1. Per germline, CDR1 SGHDN and CDR2 FVKESK. The CDR3 is 17 residues long. V lost 4 bases to trimming and J lost 4 bases; unmatched junction nucleotides: 13.

The V call is TRBV5-1, the J call TRBJ1-6; no clear D. The germline gives CDR1 SGHRS, CDR2 YFSETQ. V lost 0 bases and J 7 bases, leaving 11 bases between the germline ends. The CDR3 is made up of 15 amino acids. This CDR3 is CASSLESGANSPLHF. The CDR3 DNA reads as TGCGCCAGCAGCTTGGAGTCGGGAGCAAATTCACCCCTCCACTTT.

The chain links TRBV7-9 to TRBJ1-2; D is uncertain. Trimming took off 1 base at V and 7 bases at J, with 7 bases between the two ends. From germline, CDR1 is SEHNR and CDR2 FQNEAQ (reference sequence). The CDR3 spans 12 residues. The CDR3 region has the DNA TGTGCCAGCAGCTTAGAGGGTGGTGGCTACACCTTC. It specifies CASSLEGGGYTF. Filled out from reference TRBV7-9 and TRBJ1-2, the complete variable domain reads DTGVSQNPRHKITKRGQNVTFRCDPISEHNRLYWYRQTLGQGPEFLTYFQNEAQLEKSRLLSDRFSAERPKGSFSTLEIQRTEQGDSAMYLCASSLEGGGYTFGSGTRLTVV.

By its share, this clone is large. The CDR3 sequence is CASSPEHQETQYF. The CDR3 nucleotides are TGTGCCAGCAGTCCGGAACATCAAGAGACCCAGTACTTC. V usage is TRBV9 and J usage is TRBJ2-5, with no clear D. The CDR3 extends over 13 amino acids. V was pared by 5 bases and J by 2 bases, with 10 bases between. The germline gives CDR1 SGDLS, CDR2 YYNGEE.

This clone has a single count. This rearrangement joins TRBV5-1 to TRBJ2-2; TRBD2 matches 10 bases. After removal of 3 bases from V and 6 bases from J, the junction contained 5 bases not matched to a gene. The germline V gene encodes CDR1 SGHRS and CDR2 YFSETQ. This CDR3 spans 15 amino acids. The CDR3 sequence: CASSSGAGGPGELFF. CDR3 bases: TGCGCCAGCAGCTCCGGAGCGGGGGGGCCCGGGGAGCTGTTTTTT.

The genes are TRBV27 and TRBJ2-7; D remains unclear. The CDR3 contains 13 residues. Trimming pared 10 bases from V and 2 bases from J, leaving 15 bases between. Germline CDR1 is MNHEY and CDR2 is SMNVEV (reference sequence). CDR3 in amino acids: CATWQTGPYEQYF. As DNA, the CDR3 is TGTGCCACCTGGCAGACGGGTCCCTACGAGCAGTACTTC.

In DNA, the CDR3 is TGTGCCAGCAGCAGACAGGGAGGCACAGATACGCAGTATTTT. It encodes CASSRQGGTDTQYF. The V and J genes are TRBV11-2 and TRBJ2-3; 7 bases are shared with TRBD1. This CDR3 comprises 14 residues. V shed 5 bases and J 1 base; nucleotides not matched to a gene: 3. Germline V gene lookup returns CDR1 SGHAT and CDR2 FQNNGV.

This clone has just a few counts. This chain uses TRBV5-1 with TRBJ2-7; TRBD1 aligns across 10 bases. V shed 3 bases and J 4 bases; nucleotides not matched to a gene: 10. From germline, CDR1 is SGHRS and CDR2 YFSETQ. The CDR3 has 16 residues. The CDR3 DNA follows: TGCGCCAGCAGCTCGTGGGTGGGACAGGGGCAATACGAGCAGTACTTC. Protein: CASSSWVGQGQYEQYF.

This sequence joins TRBV14 and TRBJ1-2; D unclear. This CDR3 is built from 13 residues. V was trimmed by 2 bases and J by 3 bases, leaving 7 bases between them. Germline V CDR1 and CDR2: SGHDN, FVKESK. Written as DNA, the CDR3 is TGTGCCAGCAGCCAACAGAGCTACTATGGCTACACCTTC. Residues: CASSQQSYYGYTF.

This clone was seen only once. The gene calls are TRBV10-2 and TRBJ2-3; D not resolved. Deletions cut 0 bases from V and 5 bases from J, with 6 bases between. CDR3 size: 13 residues. CDR1 and CDR2 from the germline V gene are WSHSY and SAAADI. The CDR3 DNA sequence: TGCGCCAGCAGTGAGTCCTACCAAGATACGCAGTATTTT. Translating it yields CASSESYQDTQYF.

This clone was detected only once. V gene TRBV18 combines with J gene TRBJ2-3, with 10 bases lining up with TRBD1. Germline V lookup: CDR1 KGHSH, CDR2 LQKENI. CDR3 size: 15 residues. Losses at the gene ends were 7 bases for V and 2 bases for J; bases not matched to a gene: 6. The CDR3 reads CASLPGQGNTDTQYF. The CDR3 region has the DNA TGTGCCAGCTTACCGGGACAGGGGAACACAGATACGCAGTATTTT.

The rearrangement uses TRBV6-1 and TRBJ2-1, with 7 positions matching TRBD2. V trimming: 1 base; J trimming: 10 bases; junction bases outside the gene matches: 10. CDR3 length: 15 amino acids. The germline CDR1 and CDR2 sequences are MNHNS and SASEGT. The CDR3 here is CASSEERGGVKEQFF. CDR3 sequence (DNA): TGTGCCAGCAGTGAAGAACGCGGGGGTGTAAAGGAGCAGTTCTTC.

The chain employs TRBV10-3 and TRBJ2-3; TRBD2 aligns across 9 bases. Germline V CDR1 and CDR2: ENHRY, SYGVKD. The V and J ends lost 7 bases and 3 bases, in that order; junction bases with no gene match: 5. The CDR3 is 14 amino acids. Here the CDR3 reads CAIKVAGATDTQYF. The CDR3 nucleotides are TGTGCCATCAAGGTAGCGGGGGCGACAGATACGCAGTATTTT.

The gene calls are TRBV12-5 and TRBJ2-3; TRBD1 aligns across 7 bases. Trimming cost V 6 bases and J 2 bases; bases outside gene matches: 5. This CDR3 contains 14 residues. Germline CDR1 is LGHNT and CDR2 is FRNRAP. CDR3 residues: CASGYGQDTDTQYF. The CDR3 DNA reads TGTGCTAGTGGCTACGGACAGGACACAGATACGCAGTATTTT.

This chain uses TRBV4-1 with TRBJ2-1, with D possibly called TRBD1 or TRBD2 (5 bases each). Looked up from germline, CDR1 is MGHRA and CDR2 is YSYEKL. The CDR3 has 13 residues. The germline V and J ends were trimmed by 0 bases and 9 bases, with 9 bases remaining between them. The DNA of the CDR3 is TGCGCCAGCAGCCAAGAAGGGGAGCGTGAGCAGTTCTTC. It codes for CASSQEGEREQFF.

The chain is built from TRBV7-9 and TRBJ1-5; D gene unclear. From germline, CDR1 is SEHNR and CDR2 FQNEAQ (reference sequence). V lost 3 bases, J lost 8 bases, and 11 bases lay in between. This CDR3 spans 13 amino acids. The CDR3 spells CASSFYGSEPQHF. The CDR3 DNA sequence: TGTGCCAGCAGCTTTTACGGGTCGGAGCCCCAGCATTTT.

V gene TRBV19 combines with J gene TRBJ1-5, with D possibly matching TRBD1 (6 bases). Germline assignment: CDR1 LNHDA and CDR2 SQIVND (reference sequence). V was pared by 6 bases and J by 0 bases, with 12 bases between. This CDR3 comprises 15 residues. The CDR3 is CASRRGTISNQPQHF. The CDR3 nucleotides are TGTGCCAGTAGAAGGGGGACGATTAGCAATCAGCCCCAGCATTTT.

The chain recombines TRBV5-1 with TRBJ2-2; 10 bases line up with TRBD1. J lost 6 bases, V lost 5 bases, and 7 bases had no gene match. Germline V lookup: CDR1 SGHRS, CDR2 YFSETQ. CDR3 length: 15 amino acids. CDR3 sequence: CASRSPGQGSGELFF. CDR3 DNA: TGCGCCAGCAGGTCTCCGGGACAGGGGTCCGGGGAGCTGTTTTTT.